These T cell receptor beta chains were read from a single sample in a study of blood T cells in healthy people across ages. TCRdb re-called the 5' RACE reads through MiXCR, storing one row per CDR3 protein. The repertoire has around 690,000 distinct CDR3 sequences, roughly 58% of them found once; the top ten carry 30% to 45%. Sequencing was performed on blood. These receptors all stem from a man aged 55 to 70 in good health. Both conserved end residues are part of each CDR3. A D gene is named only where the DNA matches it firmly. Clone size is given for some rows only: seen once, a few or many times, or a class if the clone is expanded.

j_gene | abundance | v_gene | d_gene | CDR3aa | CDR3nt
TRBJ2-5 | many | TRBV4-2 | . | CASSQKWGETQYF | TGTGCCAGCAGCCAAAAATGGGGGGAGACCCAGTACTTC
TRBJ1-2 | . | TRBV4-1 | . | CASSQDPAGFDGYTF | TGCGCCAGCAGCCAAGACCCGGCAGGGTTTGATGGCTACACCTTC
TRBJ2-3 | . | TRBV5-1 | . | CASTGIGENTQYF | TGCGCCAGCACAGGGATTGGAGAGAATACGCAGTATTTT
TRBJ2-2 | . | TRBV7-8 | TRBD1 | CASSSGTGSVIVNTGELFF | TGTGCCAGCAGTTCCGGGACAGGGAGTGTCATCGTGAACACCGGGGAGCTGTTTTTT
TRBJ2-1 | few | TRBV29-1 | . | CSGVAGYEQFF | TGCAGCGGTGTGGCGGGGTATGAGCAGTTCTTC
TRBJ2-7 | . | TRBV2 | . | CASKTEYEQYF | TGTGCCAGCAAGACAGAATACGAGCAGTACTTC
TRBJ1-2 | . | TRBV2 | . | CASSEMTADYYGYTF | TGTGCCAGCAGTGAGATGACAGCGGACTACTATGGCTACACCTTC
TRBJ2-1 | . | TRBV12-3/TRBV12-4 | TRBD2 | CASTRTSGGIYNEQFF | TGTGCCAGCACCCGTACTAGCGGGGGAATCTACAATGAGCAGTTCTTC
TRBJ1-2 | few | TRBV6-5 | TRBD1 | CASSYTRTGGGYGYTF | TGTGCCAGCAGTTACACAAGGACAGGGGGCGGGTATGGCTACACCTTC
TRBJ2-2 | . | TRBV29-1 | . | CSVRLEAGELFF | TGCAGCGTGCGGCTAGAGGCCGGGGAGCTGTTTTTT
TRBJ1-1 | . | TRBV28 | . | CASSLPDYRATEAFF | TGTGCCAGCAGTTTACCCGATTATAGGGCCACTGAAGCTTTCTTT
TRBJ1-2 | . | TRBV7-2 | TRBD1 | CASSLGGQLNYGYTF | TGTGCCAGCAGCTTAGGGGGACAGCTGAACTACGGCTACACCTTC
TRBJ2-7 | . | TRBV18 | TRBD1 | CTSSLSPGQVTSSYEQYF | TGTACCAGCTCACTAAGTCCGGGACAGGTGACCAGCTCCTACGAGCAGTACTTC
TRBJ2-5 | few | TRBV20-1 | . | CSAIRVEETQYF | TGCAGTGCGATCAGGGTTGAAGAGACCCAGTACTTC
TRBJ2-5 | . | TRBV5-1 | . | CASSFGGAQGEQYF | TGCGCCAGCAGCTTCGGCGGGGCCCAAGGGGAGCAGTACTTC
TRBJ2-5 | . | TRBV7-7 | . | CASSLVWEETQYF | TGTGCCAGCAGCTTAGTATGGGAAGAGACCCAGTACTTC
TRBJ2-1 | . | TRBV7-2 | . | CASSFYNVQFF | TGTGCCAGCAGTTTTTACAATGTGCAGTTCTTC
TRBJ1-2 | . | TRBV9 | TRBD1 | CASSGGTGLVYGYTF | TGTGCCAGCAGCGGAGGGACAGGGCTCGTCTATGGCTACACCTTC
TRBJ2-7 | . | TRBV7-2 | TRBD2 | CASSLRLAGYEQYF | TGTGCCAGCAGCTTACGGCTAGCGGGGTACGAGCAGTACTTC
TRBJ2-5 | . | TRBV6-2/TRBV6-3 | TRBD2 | CASSYSTTSGEARTQYF | TGTGCCAGCAGTTACTCGACGACTAGCGGGGAGGCTAGGACCCAGTACTTC
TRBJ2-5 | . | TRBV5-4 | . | CASSLERGPQETQYF | TGTGCCAGCAGCTTGGAGAGGGGTCCTCAAGAGACCCAGTACTTC
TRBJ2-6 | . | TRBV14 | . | CASSQDRTVGANVLTF | TGTGCCAGCAGCCAAGATAGGACAGTCGGGGCCAACGTCCTGACTTTC
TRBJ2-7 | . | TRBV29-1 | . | CSVARSLPHEQYF | TGCAGCGTTGCCAGGAGCCTCCCACACGAGCAGTACTTC